This passage covers 29 T cell receptor beta chains from one sample sequenced in a study of cytomegalovirus exposure and HLA in healthy donors. The PCR contained 60 Vbeta and 13 Jbeta primers. Generated by immunoSEQ multiplex PCR, the TCRdb table keeps only in-frame clones and is missing some. The sample lists 100,000 or so clones; roughly 80% were seen once. The sequenced sample was PBMCs. These receptors came from a young man in good health and CMV-seropositive.

This clone was found a few times. The V gene is TRBV10-2, the J gene TRBJ2-6, with 7 positions matching TRBD1. The junction had 12 bases not matched to a gene; V was cut back by 7 bases and J by 0 bases. The CDR3 has 18 amino acids. Germline V gene data show CDR1 as WSHSY and CDR2 as SAAADI. The chain's CDR3 is CASTNAPQGLSGANVLTF. CDR3 nucleotide sequence: TGCGCCAGCACAAACGCCCCACAGGGGCTCTCTGGGGCCAACGTCCTGACTTTC.

The chain combines TRBV5-1 with TRBJ1-4; 9 bases agree with TRBD1. V dropped 4 bases and J dropped 7; count of bases not matched to a gene: 8. This CDR3 has 15 residues. Germline values: CDR1 SGHRS, CDR2 YFSETQ. For the CDR3, the DNA is TGCGCCAGCAGCGGATCCGGGACAGGGTTTGAAAAACTGTTTTTT. Translated, it gives CASSGSGTGFEKLFF.

The rearrangement joins TRBV19 to TRBJ2-7, with D perhaps matching TRBD2 (7 bases). Trimming took 6 bases from V and 1 from J, leaving 16 bases between them. There are 15 residues in the CDR3. Germline V gene data show CDR1 as LNHDA and CDR2 as SQIVND (reference sequence). Here the CDR3 reads CASSTNGGLSYEQYF. CDR3 nucleotides: TGTGCCAGTAGCACAAACGGGGGGCTGTCCTACGAGCAGTACTTC.

This clone was seen just once. V is TRBV7-2 and J is TRBJ2-7, with 7 bases lining up with TRBD2. CDR1 and CDR2 from the germline V gene are SGHTA and FQGNSA. CDR3 length: 15 residues. The V gene end was trimmed by 5 bases and the J gene end by 2 bases; junction bases not matched to a gene: 9. The CDR3 DNA sequence: TGTGCCAGCAGCCTAGTCGGGACTAAGACCTACGAGCAGTACTTC. Its translation: CASSLVGTKTYEQYF.

V is TRBV18 and J is TRBJ1-1; 10 positions match TRBD1. With 3 bases clipped from V and 2 bases from J, the junction kept 6 bases outside the gene matches. From germline, CDR1 is KGHSH and CDR2 LQKENI. This CDR3 has 16 residues. In nucleotides, the CDR3 is TGTGCCAGCTCACCCAGACAGGGGGCACAAAACACTGAAGCTTTCTTT. Its protein is CASSPRQGAQNTEAFF.

The V gene is TRBV5-1, the J gene TRBJ2-7; TRBD1 might be the D (6 bases). Per germline, CDR1 SGHRS and CDR2 YFSETQ. The CDR3 is 14 amino acids. V shed 3 bases and J shed 0 bases, with 10 bases lying between them. DNA for the CDR3: TGCGCCAGCAGCTCAACAGGGTCCTCCTACGAGCAGTACTTC. Protein sequence: CASSSTGSSYEQYF.

The chain carries TRBV5-1 and TRBJ2-1, with a tentative D call TRBD1 (6 bases). The length of the CDR3 is 16 residues. The germline gives CDR1 SGHRS, CDR2 YFSETQ. Trimming cost V 2 bases and J 6 bases, with 18 bases left between them. As DNA, the CDR3 is TGCGCCAGCAGCTTACGACACCTCTCACAGGGCAATGAGCAGTTCTTC. Amino acids: CASSLRHLSQGNEQFF. Full variable domain (missing parts from reference TRBV5-1 and TRBJ2-1): KAGVTQTPRYLIKTRGQQVTLSCSPISGHRSVSWYQQTPGQGLQFLFEYFSETQRNKGNFPGRFSGRQFSNSRSEMNVSTLELGDSALYLCASSLRHLSQGNEQFFGPGTRLTVL.

This rearrangement joins TRBV6-5 to TRBJ1-5, with TRBD1 matching over 9 bases. V gave up 4 bases and J gave up 7 bases; unmatched junction bases: 8. The CDR3 spans 15 residues. Germline CDR1 and CDR2: MNHEY and SVGAGI. The CDR3: CASSSIRQGDQPQHF. CDR3 nucleotides: TGTGCCAGCAGTTCCATTAGACAGGGGGACCAGCCCCAGCATTTT.

This clone was seen only a few times. The J gene is TRBJ1-2, the V gene TRBV7-8; 8 bases agree with TRBD1. Germline lookup yields CDR1 SGHVS and CDR2 FQNEAQ. Losses at the gene ends were 4 bases for V and 7 bases for J; bases not matched to a gene: 8. CDR3 size: 14 residues. Written as DNA, the CDR3 is TGTGCCAGCAGCTGGTTGGACAGGGTGGGTGGCTACACCTTC. Translating it yields CASSWLDRVGGYTF. Based on the CDR3 plus reference TRBV7-8 and TRBJ1-2, the full variable domain is GAGVSQSPRYKVAKRGQDVALRCDPISGHVSLFWYQQALGQGPEFLTYFQNEAQLDKSGLPSDRFFAERPEGSVSTLKIQRTQQEDSAVYLCASSWLDRVGGYTFGSGTRLTVV.

The rearrangement links TRBV4-1 to TRBJ2-2; unclear D gene. CDR1 and CDR2 from the germline V gene are MGHRA and YSYEKL. The CDR3 runs 16 residues. Trimming removed 0 bases at V and 5 bases at J, with 13 bases between. CDR3 in DNA: TGCGCCAGCAGCCAAGAGGTGTCAGGTCTTACCGGGGAGCTGTTTTTT. It translates to CASSQEVSGLTGELFF.

The V and J genes are TRBV4-1 and TRBJ2-1, with 10 bases aligning to TRBD2. The CDR3 runs to 15 residues. The V segment lost 4 bases and the J segment 7 bases; nucleotides outside the gene matches: 7. Germline V gives CDR1 MGHRA, CDR2 YSYEKL. DNA of the CDR3: TGCGCCAGCAGCCTAAGCGGGGGGGCCGGGAATGAGCAGTTCTTC. It encodes CASSLSGGAGNEQFF.

This clone came up a few times. The genes are TRBV2 and TRBJ2-3, with D tentatively TRBD1 (6 bases). Between the trimmed V and J ends, which lost 6 bases and 0 bases, there was a span of 16 bases. The CDR3 sequence is 16 residues long. CDR1 is SNHLY and CDR2 is FYNNEI in the germline V gene. The CDR3 spells CASSDETGVSTDTQYF. The CDR3 region has the DNA TGTGCCAGCAGCGACGAGACAGGAGTCAGCACAGATACGCAGTATTTT.

The V gene is TRBV19, the J gene TRBJ2-6; D not resolved. From germline, CDR1 is LNHDA and CDR2 SQIVND (reference sequence). This CDR3 is built from 16 residues. Trimming left V 5 bases short and J 0 bases short, with 11 bases between. The CDR3 loop is CASSPLGLSGANVLTF. The CDR3 region has the DNA TGTGCCAGTAGTCCCTTGGGCCTCTCTGGGGCCAACGTCCTGACTTTC.

V and J are TRBV5-1 and TRBJ1-4, with 9 nucleotides matching TRBD1. Germline V gene data show CDR1 as SGHRS and CDR2 as YFSETQ. The CDR3 covers 16 residues. The V segment lost 1 base and the J segment 0 bases; nucleotides outside the gene matches: 1. DNA of the CDR3: TGCGCCAGCAGCTTGACAGGGGGCGCAACTAATGAAAAACTGTTTTTT. Translated: CASSLTGGATNEKLFF.

The chain uses TRBV27 and TRBJ1-6; possible D gene TRBD1, 5 bases. Germline assignment: CDR1 MNHEY and CDR2 SMNVEV (reference sequence). This CDR3 contains 15 residues. Trimming stripped 4 bases from V and 7 bases from J, with 14 bases between. The CDR3 protein is CASSWGETNNSPLHF. Here the CDR3 DNA reads TGTGCCAGCAGTTGGGGGGAAACCAACAATTCACCCCTCCACTTT.

This clone was seen more than once but under ten times. The chain couples TRBV5-6 to TRBJ2-1; D is possibly TRBD1 (5 bases). Germline-derived CDR1 and CDR2 are SGHDT and YYEEEE. V shed 0 bases and J shed 3 bases, with 7 bases lying between them. The CDR3 is made up of 14 amino acids. The CDR3 DNA follows: TGTGCCAGCAGCTTGGGACAGTACTACAATGAGCAGTTCTTC. Encoded protein: CASSLGQYYNEQFF.

The CDR3 loop is CASSPRPQGDTIYF. CDR3 DNA: TGTGCCAGCAGCCCGAGACCCCAAGGGGACACCATATATTTT. V gene TRBV6-5 combines with J gene TRBJ1-3; tentatively, D is TRBD1 (5 bases). Germline-derived CDR1 and CDR2 are MNHEY and SVGAGI. With 6 bases removed from V and 8 bases from J, the gap between germline ends came to 17 bases. The CDR3 is 14 amino acids.

The V gene is TRBV28, the J gene TRBJ2-3, with TRBD1 matching 7 bases. J lost 2 bases, V lost 5 bases, and 7 bases had no gene match. Germline V CDR1 and CDR2: MDHEN, SYDVKM. This CDR3 has 15 residues. CDR3 loop: CASSAQGGATDTQYF. CDR3 nucleotide sequence: TGTGCCAGCAGTGCCCAAGGGGGCGCCACAGATACGCAGTATTTT. The full variable domain, its missing parts supplied by reference TRBV28 and TRBJ2-3, is DVKVTQSSRYLVKRTGEKVFLECVQDMDHENMFWYRQDPGLGLRLIYFSYDVKMKEKGDIPEGYSVSREKKERFSLILESASTNQTSMYLCASSAQGGATDTQYFGPGTRLTVL.

This clone was counted once. CDR3 protein: CATQGSRLSPLHF. CDR3 nucleotide sequence: TGTGCCACACAGGGCTCCCGACTTTCACCCCTCCACTTT. J is TRBJ1-6 and V is TRBV28, with a weak D call TRBD1 (6 bases). The V end was cut by 10 bases, the J end by 9 bases, with 16 bases between. Germline-derived CDR1 and CDR2 are MDHEN and SYDVKM. This CDR3 has 13 amino acids.

The rearrangement links TRBV15 to TRBJ1-2; the D is unclear. Trimming shortened V by 0 bases and J by 4 bases, and 12 bases separated the two germline ends. The CDR3 length is 15 residues. Germline loops: CDR1 LNHNV, CDR2 YYDKDF (reference sequence). CDR3 region: CATSRDSTVRYGYTF. The CDR3 DNA follows: TGTGCCACCAGCAGAGATTCAACAGTCCGCTATGGCTACACCTTC.

This chain uses TRBV2 with TRBJ2-3; TRBD1 is a possible D gene (6 bases). Germline V gene lookup returns CDR1 SNHLY and CDR2 FYNNEI. V lost 7 bases and J lost 2, with 13 bases in between. The CDR3 totals 14 residues. In DNA, the CDR3 is TGTGCCAGCAATCGTCAGGGGATCACAGATACGCAGTATTTT. It codes for CASNRQGITDTQYF.

This chain joins TRBV11-2 and TRBJ2-3; 7 bases line up with TRBD1. The CDR3 extends over 18 amino acids. Germline V CDR1 and CDR2: SGHAT, FQNNGV. V shed 0 bases and J 2 bases; nucleotides not matched to a gene: 11. CDR3 nucleotides: TGTGCCAGCAGCTTAGAAGGGGGCGCCGTCCTCCTCACAGATACGCAGTATTTT. Translated: CASSLEGGAVLLTDTQYF.

The CDR3 is CAWNRGNTEAFF. In DNA, the CDR3 is TGTGCCTGGAATAGGGGGAACACTGAAGCTTTCTTT. V gene TRBV30 combines with J gene TRBJ1-1; possibly TRBD1 for D (5 bases). The germline gives CDR1 GTSNPN, CDR2 SVGIG (reference sequence). Trimming stripped 4 bases from V and 1 base from J, with 7 bases between. The CDR3 loop spans 12 amino acids.

V and J are TRBV6-1 and TRBJ2-5; perhaps TRBD2 as D (5 bases). This CDR3 is 14 amino acids long. V was clipped by 3 bases and J by 5 bases, with 13 bases between them. Germline V gene lookup returns CDR1 MNHNS and CDR2 SASEGT. In nucleotides, the CDR3 is TGTGCCAGCAGTGATGTCGCGGGTCTGGAGACCCAGTACTTC. Encoded protein: CASSDVAGLETQYF.

This clone was recorded once. The genes are TRBV6-5 and TRBJ2-7; tentative D call: TRBD1 (5 bases). The germline gives CDR1 MNHEY, CDR2 SVGAGI. This CDR3 comprises 11 residues. Trimming shortened V by 8 bases and J by 9 bases, and 14 bases separated the two germline ends. CDR3 sequence: CASRRGNGQYF. CDR3 in DNA: TGTGCCAGCCGAAGGGGTAACGGGCAGTACTTC.

This clone appeared a single time. The chain combines TRBV7-2 with TRBJ2-1; the match to TRBD2 covers 10 bases. Unmatched junction bases numbered 9, after V lost 4 bases and J lost 6 bases. This CDR3 contains 16 residues. Germline CDR1 reads SGHTA; CDR2 reads FQGNSA. CDR3 protein: CASSSTRLAGTNEQFF. The CDR3 DNA sequence: TGTGCCAGCAGCTCCACCCGACTAGCGGGTACCAATGAGCAGTTCTTC.

J is TRBJ1-1 and V is TRBV10-3; D is ambiguous. This CDR3 has 16 residues. CDR1 ENHRY and CDR2 SYGVKD come from the germline V gene. Deletions cut 3 bases from V and 0 bases from J, with 14 bases between. CDR3 region: CAISDPFEGMNTEAFF. Written as DNA, the CDR3 is TGTGCCATCAGTGACCCCTTCGAGGGTATGAACACTGAAGCTTTCTTT.

This rearrangement joins TRBV29-1 to TRBJ2-6; weak D call: TRBD2 (6 bases). V lost 8 bases and J 4 bases, leaving 24 bases between the germline ends. From germline, CDR1 is SQVTM and CDR2 ANQGSEA. This CDR3 comprises 17 residues. The CDR3 DNA reads TGCAGCTCCGGAGGGTCCAGGGCTCGAAGGGGGGCCAACGTCCTGACTTTC. It specifies CSSGGSRARRGANVLTF.

The chain is built from TRBV6-1 and TRBJ2-3; 10 bases fit TRBD2. The CDR3 is 15 residues long. CDR1 MNHNS and CDR2 SASEGT come from the germline V gene. With 7 bases clipped from V and 1 base from J, the junction kept 5 bases outside the gene matches. This CDR3 is CASNRLAGGTDTQYF. The CDR3 bases are TGTGCCAGCAATAGGCTAGCGGGGGGCACAGATACGCAGTATTTT.